The clone carrying this T cell receptor (beta chain) has only a few counts. Germline-derived CDR1 and CDR2 are MNHEY and SMNVEV (reference sequence). The V end was cut by 5 bases, the J end by 5 bases, with 19 bases between. The CDR3 sequence is 16 residues long. The time point here: sample taken at primary tumor resection. Unsorted whole RNA from tumor, nontumor lung or frozen PBMC underwent sequencing. A total of approximately 69 untreated early-stage non-small cell lung cancer patients served as donors. These data belong to a study of spatial heterogeneity in lung cancer. Study context: Consistently, beta-chain sequences turned up in larger numbers than alpha-chain sequences did. Combinations of a unique TCR and a UMI were tallied in raw reads, and on average each appeared more than ten times.

TCRdb reanalysed the 5' RACE reads using MiXCR and keeps one entry per CDR3 protein. The sample includes some 1,200 distinct CDR3 sequences, roughly an eighth of them seen just once. This material consisted of normal lung tissue next to the tumor, taken at surgery. The chain is built from TRBV27 and TRBJ2-1; D could derive from TRBD1 or TRBD2 (5 bases each). The sequence was obtained from a male donor with early-stage non-small cell lung cancer. CDR3 sequence: CASSQNSVGTNNEQFF. In nucleotides, the CDR3 is TGTGCCAGCAGTCAGAATAGCGTCGGGACGAACAATGAGCAGTTCTTC.